This T cell receptor beta chain comes out of a study of beta chain features in type 1 diabetes. Study results and limitations: Healthy donors had naive, central memory and Treg TCRB repertoires that appeared less similar than those seen among patients. Type 1 diabetes patients had fewer VDJ junction insertions and more deletions.

This clone was picked up a small number of times. The antigen remains undetermined. CD45RO/CCR7/CD25/CD127/CD95/CD27 sorting isolated CD4+ naive, central memory, regulatory and stem cell-like memory cells. Sorted populations were all over 95% pure. Expressed TCRB transcripts were sequenced, since all the RNA that had been isolated was reverse transcribed. The method was immunoSEQ multiplex PCR; TCRdb's version includes in-frame clones alone and lacks a portion of them. The sample records 15,000 to 20,000 clones, 40% to 60% being singletons. Sequenced: stem cell memory CD4+ T cells from blood. The source of this sequence is a man in his late teens or twenties in good health.

The CDR3 is CASSPSWQGGYEQYF. CDR3 sequence (DNA): TGTGCCAGCAGCCCTTCGTGGCAGGGGGGCTACGAGCAGTACTTC. The chain has TRBV28 and TRBJ2-7; TRBD1 might be the D (7 bases). The CDR3 has 15 residues. CDR1 MDHEN and CDR2 SYDVKM come from the germline V gene. V shed 6 bases and J shed 3 bases, with 18 bases lying between them.